Below, 4 T cell receptor beta chains from the same sample are listed, as sequenced in a study of cytomegalovirus exposure and HLA in healthy donors. PCR involved 60 Vbeta and 13 Jbeta primers. Produced via immunoSEQ multiplex PCR; TCRdb's table is partial and in-frame only. This table holds approximately 280,000 clones, 70% to 90% found once. Sequences were obtained from PBMCs. Every receptor here comes from a man aged 40-49 years in good health and CMV-seropositive.

The chain recombines TRBV6-5 with TRBJ1-1; D remains unclear. Germline CDR1 and CDR2: MNHEY and SVGAGI. This CDR3 region has 13 residues. V lost 2 bases and J lost 0, with 4 bases in between. CDR3 DNA sequence: TGTGCCAGCAGTTACGAGATGAACACTGAAGCTTTCTTT. Translation: CASSYEMNTEAFF.

The rearrangement joins TRBV28 to TRBJ2-1; 16 bases agree with TRBD2. The trim removed 5 bases at V and 3 bases at J, leaving 4 bases unmatched. This CDR3 is 17 amino acids long. Germline CDR1 reads MDHEN; CDR2 reads SYDVKM. CDR3 sequence reads: CASSPGLAGGGYNEQFF. CDR3 nucleotides: TGTGCCAGCAGTCCGGGACTAGCGGGAGGGGGCTACAATGAGCAGTTCTTC.

The genes are TRBV27 and TRBJ2-3; 7 bases are shared with TRBD2. CDR3 size: 15 residues. Looked up from germline, CDR1 is MNHEY and CDR2 is SMNVEV (reference sequence). The V and J ends lost 5 bases and 1 base, in that order; junction bases with no gene match: 6. CDR3 sequence reads: CASSNGGSGTDTQYF. CDR3 in DNA: TGTGCCAGCAGTAACGGCGGGAGCGGCACAGATACGCAGTATTTT.

As DNA, the CDR3 is TGTGCCAGCAGCAAAGTTGGGCTAGCGGGGAGGGCGCCCTACGAGCAGTACTTC. This codes for CASSKVGLAGRAPYEQYF. V usage is TRBV21-1 and J usage is TRBJ2-7; the table's D call, TRBD2, was not checked against the DNA. TRBV21-1 is tagged as a pseudogene. This CDR3 spans 18 amino acids.